One and the same sample provided the 32 T cell receptor beta chains below, sequenced in a study of blood T cell repertoires in COVID-19 (dated by TCRdb to about 2020). Receptor libraries were prepared by the immunoSEQ multiplex PCR assay. In TCRdb, the immuneACCESS table is reduced to in-frame sequences with V and J assigned. These tables do not hold every clone; where another copy was compared, an unresolved V gene accounts for under half, and the others remain unexplained. For this sample the table gives 150,000 to 250,000 clones, of which roughly 87% were detected only once. Around 2.1% of the sample comes from the top ten. The material sequenced was PBMCs or T cells enriched from blood (not recorded which). The origin of the receptors is a woman in her twenties or thirties who had recovered from COVID-19.

V and J are TRBV6-1 and TRBJ1-1; 7 nucleotides line up with TRBD1. The CDR3 has 17 residues. V dropped 3 bases and J dropped 1; count of bases not matched to a gene: 11. The germline V gene encodes CDR1 MNHNS and CDR2 SASEGT. The CDR3 DNA reads TGTGCCAGCAGTGACAGGGACAGAAACTTCAGGAACACTGAAGCTTTCTTT. It specifies CASSDRDRNFRNTEAFF.

This clone was seen a handful of times. The rearrangement links TRBV5-5 to TRBJ1-5, with D hard to call. The V gene lost 3 bases and the J gene lost 4 bases, with 5 bases spanning the gap. Germline assignment: CDR1 SGHKS and CDR2 YYEKEE (reference sequence). The CDR3 extends over 12 amino acids. The CDR3: CASSSFNQPQHF. CDR3 bases: TGTGCCAGCAGCTCCTTTAATCAGCCCCAGCATTTT.

V is TRBV9 and J is TRBJ1-3; D is possibly TRBD1 (5 bases). Germline assignment: CDR1 SGDLS and CDR2 YYNGEE. This CDR3 is 15 amino acids long. V shed 0 bases and J shed 4 bases, with 11 bases lying between them. The CDR3 DNA sequence: TGTGCCAGCAGCGTAGATCACCAGGGCGGAAACACCATATATTTT. The encoded protein is CASSVDHQGGNTIYF. The full variable domain, with the rest looked up from reference TRBV9 and TRBJ1-3, is DSGVTQTPKHLITATGQRVTLRCSPRSGDLSVYWYQQSLDQGLQFLIQYYNGEERAKGNILERFSAQQFPDLHSELNLSSLELGDSALYFCASSVDHQGGNTIYFGEGSWLTVV.

J is TRBJ2-5 and V is TRBV5-4, with a weak D call TRBD1 (5 bases). V was clipped by 0 bases and J by 0 bases, with 12 bases between them. The CDR3 covers 16 residues. CDR1 and CDR2 from the germline V gene are SGHNT and YYREEE (reference sequence). The CDR3 sequence: CASSLEGRAYQETQYF. The CDR3 coding sequence is TGTGCCAGCAGCTTGGAGGGCAGGGCCTACCAAGAGACCCAGTACTTC.

The CDR3 DNA reads as TGTGCCAGCAGCGTCGGGACTATAGAGACCCAGTACTTC. This gives the protein CASSVGTIETQYF. This chain uses TRBV9 with TRBJ2-5; TRBD2 matches 7 bases. CDR1 is SGDLS and CDR2 is YYNGEE in the germline V gene. There are 13 residues in the CDR3. Trimming removed 2 bases from V and 4 bases from J; junction bases left unmatched: 2.

This chain links TRBV9 with TRBJ1-2; 8 bases align to TRBD1. The CDR3 has 17 residues. After removal of 4 bases from V and 4 bases from J, the junction contained 15 bases not matched to a gene. Germline CDR1 reads SGDLS; CDR2 reads YYNGEE. The CDR3 DNA sequence: TGTGCCAGCAGCCCATTCGCGGCAGGGGGCGAGGGCTATGGCTACACCTTC. This translates into CASSPFAAGGEGYGYTF.

J is TRBJ2-6 and V is TRBV3-1 (or the pseudogene TRBV3-2); no firm D call. In germline, CDR1 is LGHDT, CDR2 YNNKEL (reference sequence). With 3 bases removed from V and 0 bases from J, the gap between germline ends came to 12 bases. The CDR3 runs 17 residues. The chain's CDR3 is CASSQTQVSSGANVLTF. In DNA form, the CDR3 reads TGTGCCAGCAGCCAGACGCAGGTGAGCTCTGGGGCCAACGTCCTGACTTTC.

The chain has TRBV30 and TRBJ2-1; 7 bases align to TRBD2. The CDR3 totals 22 residues. From germline, CDR1 is GTSNPN and CDR2 SVGIG (reference sequence). With 0 bases clipped from V and 0 bases from J, the junction kept 23 bases outside the gene matches. CDR3 protein: CAWSVDGWGGSGSQPSYNEQFF. In DNA, the CDR3 is TGTGCCTGGAGTGTAGATGGTTGGGGTGGTAGCGGGTCACAACCCTCCTACAATGAGCAGTTCTTC.

The chain couples TRBV5-4 to TRBJ2-7; 12 nucleotides agree with TRBD2. Unmatched junction bases numbered 6, after V lost 0 bases and J lost 5 bases. This CDR3 comprises 16 residues. The germline V gene has CDR1 SGHNT and CDR2 YYREEE (reference sequence). The CDR3 protein is CASSLDPSGRVHEQYF. CDR3 nucleotide sequence: TGTGCCAGCAGCTTGGATCCTAGCGGGAGGGTCCACGAGCAGTACTTC. The full variable domain, in which reference TRBV5-4 and TRBJ2-7 provide the parts outside the CDR3, is ETGVTQSPTHLIKTRGQQVTLRCSSQSGHNTVSWYQQALGQGPQFIFQYYREEENGRGNFPPRFSGLQFPNYSSELNVNALELDDSALYLCASSLDPSGRVHEQYFGPGTRLTVT.

The chain links TRBV7-2 to TRBJ2-5, with TRBD1 matching 10 bases. The CDR3 is 15 residues long. Germline CDR1 is SGHTA and CDR2 is FQGNSA. V shed 4 bases, J shed 2 bases, and the junction held 4 bases outside the gene matches. The CDR3 nucleotides are TGTGCCAGCAGCTCGCGGACAGGGGGACAAGAGACCCAGTACTTC. Translating gives CASSSRTGGQETQYF.

This chain links TRBV30 with TRBJ2-7; D may be TRBD1 (5 bases). The ends were cut back, 4 bases at V and 4 bases at J, with 11 bases in the middle. Germline CDR1 and CDR2: GTSNPN and SVGIG (reference sequence). This CDR3 has 12 residues. CDR3 DNA: TGTGCCTGGAAGCAGGGTAGGTACGAGCAGTACTTC. The encoded protein is CAWKQGRYEQYF. Full variable domain (rest looked up from reference TRBV30 and TRBJ2-7): SQTIHQWPATLVQPVGSPLSLECTVEGTSNPNLYWYRQAAGRGLQLLFYSVGIGQISSEVPQNLSASRPQDRQFILSSKKLLLSDSGFYLCAWKQGRYEQYFGPGTRLTVT.

This sequence joins TRBV30 and TRBJ1-2, with D tentatively TRBD1 (5 bases). Germline V CDR1 and CDR2: GTSNPN, SVGIG (reference sequence). V dropped 2 bases and J dropped 6 bases, with 13 bases sitting between them. The CDR3 runs 13 residues. CDR3 residues: CAWSTDILDGYTF. CDR3 nucleotide sequence: TGTGCCTGGAGTACGGACATTTTGGATGGCTACACCTTC.

The gene calls are TRBV5-1 and TRBJ1-4; possibly TRBD1 for D (6 bases). The V end lost 3 bases, the J end lost 4 bases, and 13 bases lay between the germline ends. Germline V lookup: CDR1 SGHRS, CDR2 YFSETQ. This CDR3 has 15 amino acids. The CDR3 spells CASSWLQGNNEKLFF. CDR3 coding DNA: TGCGCCAGCAGCTGGTTACAGGGTAATAATGAAAAACTGTTTTTT.

V and J are TRBV12-3 or TRBV12-4 and TRBJ1-4; no reliable D call. Trimming removed 5 bases at V and 5 bases at J, with 3 bases between. The length of the CDR3 is 11 residues. The CDR3, as DNA: TGTGCCAGCAGTCCAAATGAAAAACTGTTTTTT. This sequence encodes CASSPNEKLFF.

This clone was seen more than once but under ten times. J is TRBJ2-7 and V is TRBV13, with D perhaps TRBD2 (5 bases). CDR1 is PRHDT and CDR2 is FYEKMQ in the germline V gene (reference sequence). Trimming took off 5 bases at V and 7 bases at J, with 18 bases between the two ends. The CDR3 covers 14 residues. In DNA form, the CDR3 reads TGTGCCAGCAGCATAACGGGATTCTCGGAGGAGCAGTACTTC. It encodes CASSITGFSEEQYF.

The chain couples TRBV5-1 to TRBJ2-3, with D unclear. Trimming pared 0 bases from V and 4 bases from J, leaving 12 bases between. The V gene's germline CDR1 is SGHRS and CDR2 YFSETQ. This CDR3 spans 15 amino acids. The CDR3 coding sequence is TGCGCCAGCAGCTTGGTGGTTGCGGCCCCAGATACGCAGTATTTT. Its translation is CASSLVVAAPDTQYF.

V is TRBV11-2 and J is TRBJ1-2, with D possibly being TRBD1 (5 bases). Trimming stripped 2 bases from V and 8 bases from J, with 15 bases between. This CDR3 contains 14 residues. Germline CDR1 reads SGHAT; CDR2 reads FQNNGV. The CDR3 DNA reads TGTGCCAGCAGCTTATTACGGGGGTCTTCGGGCTACACCTTC. Translated: CASSLLRGSSGYTF.

The chain has TRBV4-3 and TRBJ2-3; D unclear. This CDR3 contains 17 residues. The V gene lost 0 bases and the J gene lost 4 bases, with 17 bases spanning the gap. The germline V gene encodes CDR1 LGHNA and CDR2 YSLEER. The CDR3 DNA follows: TGCGCCAGCAGCCAAGATCTAGAGGCAGTTTCCGCAGATACGCAGTATTTT. This translates into CASSQDLEAVSADTQYF.

This chain links TRBV6-5 with TRBJ1-6; a possible D gene is TRBD1 (5 bases). Trimming pared 11 bases from V and 8 bases from J, leaving 13 bases between. CDR1 and CDR2 from the germline V gene are MNHEY and SVGAGI. The CDR3 covers 12 residues. The CDR3 sequence: CAVGQDDSPLHF. CDR3 sequence (DNA): TGTGCCGTGGGGCAGGATGATTCACCCCTCCACTTT.

The chain carries TRBV27 and TRBJ2-5; TRBD1 matches at 8 bases. Germline trimming cut 2 bases from V and 4 bases from J; bases unmatched to any gene: 6. Germline V CDR1 and CDR2: MNHEY, SMNVEV (reference sequence). The CDR3 is 15 amino acids. CDR3 amino acids: CASSLTGGQRETQYF. The CDR3 bases are TGTGCCAGCAGTTTAACAGGGGGGCAAAGAGAGACCCAGTACTTC.

This clone came up once. The rearrangement joins TRBV4-2 to TRBJ1-4; D not resolved. Germline CDR1 LGHNA, CDR2 YNFKEQ. The V gene lost 0 bases and the J gene lost 3 bases, with 14 bases spanning the gap. This CDR3 contains 17 residues. The chain's CDR3 is CASSQEGLGAANEKLFF. In DNA, the CDR3 is TGTGCCAGCAGCCAAGAAGGTTTAGGAGCGGCTAATGAAAAACTGTTTTTT.

CDR3 residues: CASRQENTEAFF. CDR3 coding DNA: TGTGCCAGTCGACAGGAGAACACTGAAGCTTTCTTT. V gene TRBV19 combines with J gene TRBJ1-1, with D possibly being TRBD1 (6 bases). From germline, CDR1 is LNHDA and CDR2 SQIVND (reference sequence). The length of the CDR3 is 12 residues. Trimming took off 8 bases at V and 1 base at J, with 8 bases between the two ends. Combining the CDR3 with reference TRBV19 and TRBJ1-1 gives the whole variable domain DGGITQSPKYLFRKEGQNVTLSCEQNLNHDAMYWYRQDPGQGLRLIYYSQIVNDFQKGDIAEGYSVSREKKESFPLTVTSAQKNPTAFYLCASRQENTEAFFGQGTRLTVV.

The chain employs TRBV5-4 and TRBJ1-2, with D perhaps matching TRBD1 (6 bases). CDR1 is SGHNT and CDR2 is YYREEE in the germline V gene (reference sequence). V was cut by 4 bases and J by 2 bases, with 6 bases left in between. The CDR3 extends over 12 amino acids. For the CDR3, the DNA is TGTGCCAGCAGCCAGGGGAACTATGGCTACACCTTC. It yields the protein CASSQGNYGYTF.

This chain links TRBV7-2 with TRBJ1-1; tentative D call: TRBD1 (5 bases). This CDR3 has 12 residues. The germline V gene encodes CDR1 SGHTA and CDR2 FQGNSA. With 2 bases removed from V and 10 bases from J, the gap between germline ends came to 11 bases. CDR3 coding DNA: TGTGCCAGCAGCTTACCCCCTAGGGGAGCTTTCTTT. Encoded protein: CASSLPPRGAFF.

The rearrangement links TRBV30 to TRBJ2-1; D remains unclear. The V gene's germline CDR1 is GTSNPN and CDR2 SVGIG (reference sequence). With 1 base removed from V and 9 bases from J, the gap between germline ends came to 7 bases. The length of the CDR3 is 11 residues. This chain's CDR3 is CAWSGSGEQFF. Written as DNA, the CDR3 is TGTGCCTGGAGTGGGAGTGGTGAGCAGTTCTTC. Full variable domain (missing parts from reference TRBV30 and TRBJ2-1): SQTIHQWPATLVQPVGSPLSLECTVEGTSNPNLYWYRQAAGRGLQLLFYSVGIGQISSEVPQNLSASRPQDRQFILSSKKLLLSDSGFYLCAWSGSGEQFFGPGTRLTVL.

This chain uses TRBV20-1 with TRBJ1-3; D ambiguous. Trimming stripped 7 bases from V and 6 bases from J, with 10 bases between. The CDR3 totals 11 residues. The germline V gene encodes CDR1 DFQATT and CDR2 SNEGSKA (reference sequence). CDR3 amino acids: CSVLGVNTIYF. In DNA, the CDR3 is TGCAGTGTTCTCGGAGTAAACACCATATATTTT.

This chain links TRBV13 with TRBJ1-3; D unresolved. The CDR3 is made up of 13 amino acids. CDR1 is PRHDT and CDR2 is FYEKMQ in the germline V gene (reference sequence). Trimming stripped 0 bases from V and 4 bases from J, with 4 bases between. CDR3 bases: TGTGCCAGCAGCTTAGGCCTGGGAAACACCATATATTTT. This sequence encodes CASSLGLGNTIYF.

The chain combines TRBV7-2 with TRBJ2-3, with D unclear. The CDR3 length is 12 residues. Germline V gene lookup returns CDR1 SGHTA and CDR2 FQGNSA. The germline V and J ends were trimmed by 2 bases and 5 bases, with 5 bases remaining between them. The CDR3, as DNA: TGTGCCAGCAGCTTATTTCAAGATACGCAGTATTTT. Translating it yields CASSLFQDTQYF.

The rearrangement links TRBV5-1 to TRBJ2-4; 7 bases fit TRBD2. The germline gives CDR1 SGHRS, CDR2 YFSETQ. Trimming at V came to 4 bases and at J to 1 base, leaving 17 bases not matched to a gene. This CDR3 region has 19 residues. Written as DNA, the CDR3 is TGCGCCAGCAGCCGGACTAGATCGGGCGCCTCTAAGGCCAAAAACATTCAGTACTTC. It is translated as CASSRTRSGASKAKNIQYF.

The rearrangement uses TRBV11-1 and TRBJ2-5, with D perhaps matching TRBD2 (6 bases). The CDR3 has 13 residues. Germline V gene data show CDR1 as SGHAT and CDR2 as FQDESV (reference sequence). V was trimmed by 6 bases and J by 4 bases, leaving 12 bases between them. CDR3 nucleotide sequence: TGTGCCAGCAGTCTACGGGGAGGAGAGACCCAGTACTTC. Translating it yields CASSLRGGETQYF. The full variable domain, completed using reference TRBV11-1 and TRBJ2-5, is EAEVAQSPRYKITEKSQAVAFWCDPISGHATLYWYRQILGQGPELLVQFQDESVVDDSQLPKDRFSAERLKGVDSTLKIQPAELGDSAMYLCASSLRGGETQYFGPGTRLLVL.

The sample holds one count of this clone. The chain has TRBV12-5 and TRBJ1-5; no reliable D call. V lost 6 bases, J lost 10 bases, and 10 bases lay in between. Per the germline V gene, CDR1 is LGHNT and CDR2 is FRNRAP. The CDR3 length is 11 residues. The CDR3: CASGPTSPQHF. The CDR3 bases are TGTGCTAGTGGCCCGACAAGTCCCCAGCATTTT.

This clone showed up just a few times. This sequence joins TRBV6-2 or TRBV6-3 and TRBJ1-1; D not certain. The CDR3 is 14 residues long. With 2 bases removed from V and 1 base from J, the gap between germline ends came to 8 bases. Germline CDR1 MNHEY, CDR2 SVGEGT. The CDR3 bases are TGTGCCAGCAGTTACATCGGCGGGAACACTGAAGCTTTCTTT. Its protein product is CASSYIGGNTEAFF.